Listed below are T cell receptor beta chains from one sample, sequenced in a study of blood T cell repertoires in COVID-19. Assay used: immunoSEQ multiplex PCR; TCRdb lists only in-frame clones, some missing. The table records fewer than 400,000 clones, just under 90% of them present only once. Material: PBMCs or T cells enriched from blood (not recorded which). The source is a woman in her forties or fifties who had recovered from COVID-19. CDR3s include the opening cysteine and the closing phenylalanine or tryptophan.

J gene: TRBJ1-3; V gene: TRBV24-1; CDR3 protein: CATSETIQGAFLPGNTIYF
J gene: TRBJ2-1; V gene: TRBV7-2; CDR3 protein: CASSTPNLRGLVGEQFF
J gene: TRBJ2-3; V gene: TRBV6-2/TRBV6-3; CDR3 protein: CASSHLAGVGTDTQYF
J gene: TRBJ1-5; V gene: TRBV6-5; CDR3 protein: CATRTGLTNQPQHF
J gene: TRBJ1-3; V gene: TRBV25-1; CDR3 protein: CATQDRVLGNTIYF
J gene: TRBJ1-1; V gene: TRBV7-9; CDR3 protein: CASSWGEGLNTEAFF
J gene: TRBJ1-5; V gene: TRBV28; CDR3 protein: CASSSPVGAYSNQPQHF
J gene: TRBJ1-1; V gene: TRBV14; CDR3 protein: CASSQGGQGVAEAFF
J gene: TRBJ1-5; V gene: TRBV12-3/TRBV12-4; CDR3 protein: CASSLVNQPQHF
J gene: TRBJ2-7; V gene: TRBV5-4; CDR3 protein: CASSLEGTNTLREQYF